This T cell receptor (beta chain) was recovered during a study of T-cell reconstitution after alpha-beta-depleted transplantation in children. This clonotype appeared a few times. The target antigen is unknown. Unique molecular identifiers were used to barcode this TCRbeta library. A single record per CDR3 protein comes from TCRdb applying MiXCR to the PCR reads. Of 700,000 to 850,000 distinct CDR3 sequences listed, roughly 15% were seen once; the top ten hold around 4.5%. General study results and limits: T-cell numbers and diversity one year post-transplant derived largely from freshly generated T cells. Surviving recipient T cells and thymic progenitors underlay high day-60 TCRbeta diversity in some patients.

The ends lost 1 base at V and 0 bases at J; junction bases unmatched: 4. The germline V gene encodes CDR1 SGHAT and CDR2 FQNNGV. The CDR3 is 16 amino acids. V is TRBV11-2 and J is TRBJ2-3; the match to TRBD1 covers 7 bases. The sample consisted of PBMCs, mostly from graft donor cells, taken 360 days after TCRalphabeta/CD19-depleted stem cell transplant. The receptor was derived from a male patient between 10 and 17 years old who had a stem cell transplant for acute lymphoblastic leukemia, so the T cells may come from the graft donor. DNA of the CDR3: TGTGCCAGCAGCTTAGTAGGGACAGCTAGCACAGATACGCAGTATTTT. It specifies CASSLVGTASTDTQYF.